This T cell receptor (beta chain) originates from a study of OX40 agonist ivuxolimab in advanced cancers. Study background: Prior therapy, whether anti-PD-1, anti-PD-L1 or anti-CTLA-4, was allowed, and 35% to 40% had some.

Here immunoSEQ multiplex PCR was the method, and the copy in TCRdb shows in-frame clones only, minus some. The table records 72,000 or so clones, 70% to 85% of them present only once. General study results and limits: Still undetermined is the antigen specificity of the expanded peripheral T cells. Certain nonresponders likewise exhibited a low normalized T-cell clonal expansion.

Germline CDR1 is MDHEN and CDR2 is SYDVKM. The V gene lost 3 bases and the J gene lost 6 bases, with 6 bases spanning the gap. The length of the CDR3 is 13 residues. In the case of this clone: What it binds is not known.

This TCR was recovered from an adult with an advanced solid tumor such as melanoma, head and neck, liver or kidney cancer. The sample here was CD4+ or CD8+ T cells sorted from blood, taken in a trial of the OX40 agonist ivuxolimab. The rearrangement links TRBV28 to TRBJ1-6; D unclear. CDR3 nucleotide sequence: TGTGCCAGCAGTTTGGACGGTAATTCACCCCTCCACTTT. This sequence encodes CASSLDGNSPLHF.